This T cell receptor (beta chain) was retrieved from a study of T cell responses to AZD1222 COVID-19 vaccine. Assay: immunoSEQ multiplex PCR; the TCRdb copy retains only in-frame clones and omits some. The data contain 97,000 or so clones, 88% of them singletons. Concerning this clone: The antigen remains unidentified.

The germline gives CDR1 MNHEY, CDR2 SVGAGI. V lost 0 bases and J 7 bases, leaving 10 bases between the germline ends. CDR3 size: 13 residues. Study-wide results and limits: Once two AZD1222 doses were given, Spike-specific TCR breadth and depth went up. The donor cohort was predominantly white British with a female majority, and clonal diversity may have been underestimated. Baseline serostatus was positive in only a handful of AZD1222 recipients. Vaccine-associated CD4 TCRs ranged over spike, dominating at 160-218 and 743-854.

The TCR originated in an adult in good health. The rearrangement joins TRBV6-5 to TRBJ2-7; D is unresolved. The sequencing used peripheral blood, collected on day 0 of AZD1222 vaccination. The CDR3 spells CASSYSRSGEQYF. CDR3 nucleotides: TGTGCCAGCAGTTACTCTAGATCTGGGGAGCAGTACTTC.